The 30 T cell receptor beta chains below all came from one sample that was sequenced in a study of OX40 agonist ivuxolimab in advanced cancers. The data were produced by immunoSEQ multiplex PCR, yet TCRdb's version contains in-frame clones alone and is incomplete. The table lists 45,000 to 50,000 clones, roughly 90% of them singletons. The input for sequencing was CD4+ or CD8+ T cells sorted from blood, taken in a trial of the OX40 agonist ivuxolimab. The receptors stem from an adult with an advanced solid tumor such as melanoma, head and neck, liver or kidney cancer.

This clone was seen just once. The chain carries TRBV6-1 and TRBJ1-2; 8 nucleotides line up with TRBD1. Germline assignment: CDR1 MNHNS and CDR2 SASEGT. This CDR3 region has 15 residues. V dropped 5 bases and J dropped 8; count of bases not matched to a gene: 13. The DNA for the CDR3 is TGTGCCAGCAGTTCAATCCCTGGACAGGGCGACGGCTACACCTTC. Its translation is CASSSIPGQGDGYTF.

The V and J genes are TRBV11-2 and TRBJ2-7, with D perhaps matching TRBD2 (5 bases). The CDR3 sequence is 13 residues long. V shed 1 base and J shed 2 bases, with 6 bases lying between them. CDR1 SGHAT and CDR2 FQNNGV come from the germline V gene. The CDR3 region has the DNA TGTGCCAGCAGCTTAGGACTAACCTACGAGCAGTACTTC. As protein: CASSLGLTYEQYF.

This chain uses TRBV7-9 with TRBJ2-2; unclear D gene. Trimming took off 5 bases at V and 6 bases at J, with 10 bases between the two ends. Germline assignment: CDR1 SEHNR and CDR2 FQNEAQ (reference sequence). The CDR3 runs to 13 residues. CDR3 amino acids: CASSPPGPGELFF. The CDR3 DNA sequence: TGTGCCAGCAGCCCGCCTGGGCCCGGGGAGCTGTTTTTT.

This chain links TRBV4-2 with TRBJ2-1; D assignment may be TRBD1 or TRBD2 (5 bases each). The germline gives CDR1 LGHNA, CDR2 YNFKEQ. This CDR3 is 16 amino acids long. The V gene lost 3 bases and the J gene lost 4 bases, with 16 bases spanning the gap. CDR3 sequence reads: CASSQSRDAGYNEQFF. The DNA of the CDR3 is TGTGCCAGCAGCCAGAGCCGGGACGCAGGATACAATGAGCAGTTCTTC.

This chain uses TRBV2 with TRBJ2-7; 12 bases agree with TRBD2. CDR1 is SNHLY, CDR2 FYNNEI, per germline. The V gene end was trimmed by 4 bases and the J gene end by 3 bases; junction bases not matched to a gene: 7. This CDR3 spans 16 amino acids. The CDR3 DNA reads TGTGCCAGCAGTGGGACTAGCGGGATCTTAGGCTACGAGCAGTACTTC. Translated, it gives CASSGTSGILGYEQYF.

V is TRBV7-9 and J is TRBJ1-4; 9 nucleotides line up with TRBD1. V lost 0 bases and J lost 5; bases outside the gene matches: 10. The V gene's germline CDR1 is SEHNR and CDR2 FQNEAQ (reference sequence). The CDR3 contains 18 residues. The DNA of the CDR3 is TGTGCCAGCAGCTTAGCTATTGGAAACAGGGGGCTAAATGAAAAACTGTTTTTT. As protein: CASSLAIGNRGLNEKLFF.

Only one count was recorded for this clone. The rearrangement uses TRBV21-1 and TRBJ2-7; TRBD2, the D gene given by the table, was not confirmed from the DNA. TRBV21-1 is tagged as a pseudogene. This CDR3 has 14 amino acids. The CDR3 region is CASSKEEPRYEQYF. The CDR3 bases are TGTGCCAGCAGCAAAGAGGAGCCCCGCTACGAGCAGTACTTC.

The chain recombines TRBV6-5 with TRBJ2-7, with D unresolved. The V gene's germline CDR1 is MNHEY and CDR2 SVGAGI. This CDR3 is built from 11 residues. Trimming removed 6 bases from V and 0 bases from J, with 3 bases in between. Written as DNA, the CDR3 is TGTGCCAGCAGCGGCTCCTACGAGCAGTACTTC. Translation gives CASSGSYEQYF.

This chain uses TRBV30 with TRBJ2-7, with D possibly called TRBD1 or TRBD2 (5 bases each). Germline CDR1 is GTSNPN and CDR2 is SVGIG (reference sequence). Trimming took 1 base from V and 4 from J, leaving 14 bases between them. CDR3 length: 14 residues. CDR3 protein: CAWSGGTGIYEQYF. CDR3 DNA: TGTGCCTGGAGTGGTGGGACCGGAATTTACGAGCAGTACTTC.

The rearrangement links TRBV12-5 to TRBJ1-2; D is ambiguous. V was pared by 2 bases and J by 13 bases, with 17 bases between. The CDR3 contains 13 residues. Germline assignment: CDR1 LGHNT and CDR2 FRNRAP. The CDR3 sequence is CASGLSTDGHATF. The DNA of the CDR3 is TGTGCTAGTGGTTTGTCAACGGACGGTCATGCCACCTTC.

This chain links TRBV6-5 with TRBJ2-5, with D possibly being TRBD1 (6 bases). The V end was cut by 6 bases, the J end by 6 bases, with 17 bases between. The CDR3 has 14 residues. Germline-derived CDR1 and CDR2 are MNHEY and SVGAGI. The CDR3 bases are TGTGCCAGCAGCCCTCAACAGGGCGGGCAGACCCAGTACTTC. It translates to CASSPQQGGQTQYF.

The V gene is TRBV7-9, the J gene TRBJ2-7, with 8 bases aligning to TRBD2. This CDR3 has 15 amino acids. The ends lost 5 bases at V and 4 bases at J; junction bases unmatched: 10. Germline loops: CDR1 SEHNR, CDR2 FQNEAQ (reference sequence). Written as DNA, the CDR3 is TGTGCCAGCAGCCCAAAAGCGGGAGTGGAGTACGAGCAGTACTTC. This sequence encodes CASSPKAGVEYEQYF.

The rearrangement joins TRBV7-6 to TRBJ2-7; 8 bases line up with TRBD1. The CDR3 has 16 amino acids. With V trimmed by 5 bases and J by 5 bases, 14 bases remained unmatched. Germline V gene sequence: CDR1 SGHVS, CDR2 FNYEAQ. CDR3 sequence: CASSLLGGQGSDEQYF. The CDR3 DNA follows: TGTGCCAGCAGCCTCTTGGGAGGACAGGGTTCTGACGAGCAGTACTTC. Full variable domain (missing parts from reference TRBV7-6 and TRBJ2-7): GAGVSQSPRYKVTKRGQDVALRCDPISGHVSLYWYRQALGQGPEFLTYFNYEAQQDKSGLPNDRFSAERPEGSISTLTIQRTEQRDSAMYRCASSLLGGQGSDEQYFGPGTRLTVT.

V usage is TRBV29-1 and J usage is TRBJ1-1; possible D gene TRBD1, 5 bases. CDR3 length equals 12 residues. The germline CDR1 and CDR2 sequences are SQVTM and ANQGSEA. Trimming shortened V by 6 bases and J by 6 bases, and 14 bases separated the two germline ends. CDR3 protein: CSVRQYGAEAFF. In DNA form, the CDR3 reads TGCAGCGTCCGACAGTATGGAGCTGAAGCTTTCTTT.

V and J are TRBV9 and TRBJ1-1; D is unresolved. Germline V gives CDR1 SGDLS, CDR2 YYNGEE. This CDR3 is built from 15 residues. V was clipped by 4 bases and J by 0 bases, with 13 bases between them. CDR3 protein: CASSSEKSLNTEAFF. The CDR3 DNA sequence: TGTGCCAGCAGCTCGGAAAAATCCCTGAACACTGAAGCTTTCTTT. Together with reference TRBV9 and TRBJ1-1, the CDR3 gives the full variable domain: DSGVTQTPKHLITATGQRVTLRCSPRSGDLSVYWYQQSLDQGLQFLIQYYNGEERAKGNILERFSAQQFPDLHSELNLSSLELGDSALYFCASSSEKSLNTEAFFGQGTRLTVV.

The rearrangement uses TRBV29-1 and TRBJ1-2, with 8 bases matching TRBD1. The germline gives CDR1 SQVTM, CDR2 ANQGSEA. With V trimmed by 8 bases and J by 4 bases, 6 bases remained unmatched. The CDR3 contains 12 residues. CDR3 in amino acids: CSTETGAYGYTF. For the CDR3, the DNA is TGCAGCACTGAGACAGGGGCCTATGGCTACACCTTC.

The chain couples TRBV5-6 to TRBJ1-6; tentative D call: TRBD1 (5 bases). The CDR3 runs to 13 residues. Germline lookup yields CDR1 SGHDT and CDR2 YYEEEE. V lost 3 bases and J 7 bases, leaving 8 bases between the germline ends. The CDR3, as DNA: TGTGCCAGCAGCTCGTGGGGGAATTCACCCCTCCACTTT. Its protein is CASSSWGNSPLHF.

The genes are TRBV27 and TRBJ1-2; 7 bases agree with TRBD1. CDR3 length: 13 residues. J was trimmed by 6 bases and V by 0 bases; bases with no gene match: 1. In germline, CDR1 is MNHEY, CDR2 SMNVEV (reference sequence). CDR3 bases: TGTGCCAGCAGTTTATCGACAGGGAATGGCTACACCTTC. It specifies CASSLSTGNGYTF.

The chain is built from TRBV19 and TRBJ2-7; D may be TRBD1 (6 bases). The V end was cut by 5 bases, the J end by 3 bases, with 20 bases between. The germline gives CDR1 LNHDA, CDR2 SQIVND (reference sequence). The CDR3 extends over 16 amino acids. This CDR3 is CASSPLGQTTDYEQYF. The CDR3 DNA reads TGTGCCAGTAGTCCGTTAGGACAGACAACGGACTACGAGCAGTACTTC.

The chain recombines TRBV11-2 with TRBJ2-2; no definite D call. Trimming shortened V by 0 bases and J by 13 bases, and 21 bases separated the two germline ends. The germline CDR1 and CDR2 sequences are SGHAT and FQNNGV. The CDR3 is made up of 16 amino acids. The CDR3 DNA reads TGTGCCAGCAGCTTAGATCCGGAAACCCACGAAACCCGGCTGTTTTTT. It yields the protein CASSLDPETHETRLFF.

The chain links TRBV27 to TRBJ1-1; D gene uncertain. Germline CDR1 is MNHEY and CDR2 is SMNVEV (reference sequence). The length of the CDR3 is 13 residues. Trimming cost V 4 bases and J 8 bases, with 14 bases left between them. In DNA form, the CDR3 reads TGTGCCAGCAGTTCCCTCCTGGGGTTCGAAGCTTTCTTT. Residues: CASSSLLGFEAFF.

The chain is built from TRBV27 and TRBJ2-1; 7 nucleotides align to TRBD2. V dropped 2 bases and J dropped 2; count of bases not matched to a gene: 3. This CDR3 has 15 residues. Germline V gene sequence: CDR1 MNHEY, CDR2 SMNVEV (reference sequence). The CDR3 region is CASSLMAGAYNEQFF. Here the CDR3 DNA reads TGTGCCAGCAGTTTAATGGCGGGGGCCTACAATGAGCAGTTCTTC.

This clone has a handful of counts. CDR3 in amino acids: CATLGQGEANYGYTF. The CDR3 DNA follows: TGTGCCACTCTCGGACAGGGCGAAGCGAACTATGGCTACACCTTC. This chain links TRBV6-5 with TRBJ1-2; 8 nucleotides align to TRBD1. This CDR3 spans 15 amino acids. Germline V gene data show CDR1 as MNHEY and CDR2 as SVGAGI. V dropped 10 bases and J dropped 2; count of bases not matched to a gene: 12.

This chain connects TRBV7-9 to TRBJ2-5, with D perhaps matching TRBD2 (5 bases). The germline gives CDR1 SEHNR, CDR2 FQNEAQ (reference sequence). CDR3 length equals 10 residues. V lost 8 bases and J 9 bases, leaving 10 bases between the germline ends. This chain's CDR3 is CASGDGAQYF. As DNA, the CDR3 is TGTGCCAGCGGCGACGGGGCCCAGTACTTC.

This clone was counted once. J is TRBJ1-2 and V is TRBV5-6; D is unresolved. This CDR3 has 16 amino acids. From germline, CDR1 is SGHDT and CDR2 YYEEEE. The V gene lost 0 bases and the J gene lost 0 bases, with 12 bases spanning the gap. The CDR3 DNA follows: TGTGCCAGCAGCTTGGTGGCGAACAGAGCTAACTATGGCTACACCTTC. Translation gives CASSLVANRANYGYTF.

The chain joins TRBV28 to TRBJ2-1; maybe TRBD2 (6 bases). Germline lookup yields CDR1 MDHEN and CDR2 SYDVKM. CDR3 length: 15 residues. Trimming cost V 7 bases and J 4 bases, with 17 bases left between them. The CDR3 DNA reads TGTGCCAGCACCGGGGGACTGGCGTTTTACAATGAGCAGTTCTTC. It codes for CASTGGLAFYNEQFF.

J is TRBJ1-3 and V is TRBV6-1, with 7 bases identical to TRBD1. The V gene's germline CDR1 is MNHNS and CDR2 SASEGT. The CDR3 totals 15 residues. V dropped 6 bases and J dropped 0; count of bases not matched to a gene: 5. CDR3 DNA: TGTGCCAGCAGCGACAGGGTATACTCTGGAAACACCATATATTTT. Protein sequence: CASSDRVYSGNTIYF.

This rearrangement joins TRBV10-3 to TRBJ1-1, with D possibly matching TRBD1 (5 bases). The CDR3 extends over 13 amino acids. CDR1 ENHRY and CDR2 SYGVKD come from the germline V gene. The ends were cut back, 11 bases at V and 1 base at J, with 14 bases in the middle. CDR3 nucleotide sequence: TGTGCCGTTGCGGGGGAAGGGAACACTGAAGCTTTCTTT. This codes for CAVAGEGNTEAFF.

This clone was seen a handful of times. The chain couples TRBV9 to TRBJ1-2, with a weak D call TRBD1 (5 bases). CDR3 length: 12 amino acids. Germline lookup yields CDR1 SGDLS and CDR2 YYNGEE. Trimming took 3 bases from V and 5 from J, leaving 8 bases between them. The CDR3, as DNA: TGTGCCAGCAGCGGACAGACTTATGGCTACACCTTC. Translating gives CASSGQTYGYTF.

CDR3 region: CASSWSTTGELFF. As DNA, the CDR3 is TGTGCCAGCAGTTGGAGTACCACCGGGGAGCTGTTTTTT. This chain connects TRBV6-5 to TRBJ2-2; no reliable D call. V was cut by 4 bases and J by 4 bases, with 7 bases left in between. The CDR3 sequence is 13 residues long. CDR1 and CDR2 from the germline V gene are MNHEY and SVGAGI.